This TCR beta chain is drawn from a study of T cells in Graves' hyperthyroidism and ophthalmopathy. Concerning this clonotype: Its antigen is unknown.

Per the germline V gene, CDR1 is MNHNS and CDR2 is SASEGT. CDR3 length: 16 residues. V shed 6 bases and J 6 bases; nucleotides not matched to a gene: 13. Study-wide results and caveats: Blood also showed most of the thyroid clonotypes that were expanded above 0.001.

The source material, RNA transcripts, was used to amplify TCR beta CDR3 regions. HTBI primers were the set used in a first-round RT-PCR of the TCR CDR3. TCRdb redid the calling of the multiplex PCR reads with MiXCR, one entry per CDR3 protein. Among roughly 560,000 distinct CDR3 sequences listed, roughly 15% were seen once. Diagnostic decisions used clinical symptoms, serum thyroxine and TRAb, thyroid ultrasound and orbital computed tomography. The sequencing sample was made of blood. The chain is built from TRBV6-1 and TRBJ2-7; 11 bases match TRBD2. This receptor was obtained from a woman aged 40 to 49 with Graves' ophthalmopathy. The chain's CDR3 is CASSALAGEGMREQYF. The DNA of the CDR3 is TGTGCCAGCAGCGCACTAGCGGGAGAGGGGATGCGCGAGCAGTACTTC.